What follows are 29 T cell receptor beta chains derived from one specimen sequenced in a study of T cell responses to AZD1222 COVID-19 vaccine. Here immunoSEQ multiplex PCR was the method, and the copy in TCRdb shows in-frame clones only, minus some. Of around 88,000 clones in the sample, roughly nine tenths were seen once. This specimen was peripheral blood, taken on day 0 of AZD1222 vaccination. All receptors derive from an adult in good health.

V is TRBV21-1 and J is TRBJ2-3; TRBD2 is the table's D call and was not checked against the DNA. TRBV21-1 is a pseudogene locus. CDR3 size: 16 residues. DNA of the CDR3: TGTGCCAGCAGCAAAGGTCTAGCGGGGGGCACAGATACGCAGTATTTT. Amino acids: CASSKGLAGGTDTQYF.

The chain couples TRBV10-2 to TRBJ1-1; maybe TRBD1 (6 bases). CDR1 is WSHSY, CDR2 SAAADI, per germline. The CDR3 is 13 amino acids. The ends were cut back, 5 bases at V and 4 bases at J, with 11 bases in the middle. DNA for the CDR3: TGCGCCAGCAGTATGGGGGCTGGCACTGAAGCTTTCTTT. Translation gives CASSMGAGTEAFF.

The chain joins TRBV10-1 to TRBJ2-1; 8 bases agree with TRBD2. The germline gives CDR1 WNHNN, CDR2 SYGVQD (reference sequence). The V segment lost 3 bases and the J segment 3 bases; nucleotides outside the gene matches: 1. This CDR3 has 14 residues. The CDR3 nucleotides read TGCGCCAGCAGTGACGGGGGGGACTACAATGAGCAGTTCTTC. Encoded protein: CASSDGGDYNEQFF.

V and J are TRBV9 and TRBJ1-6; TRBD1 matches 8 bases. V shed 4 bases, J shed 10 bases, and the junction held 13 bases outside the gene matches. CDR1 SGDLS and CDR2 YYNGEE come from the germline V gene. The CDR3 runs to 16 residues. The CDR3 nucleotides are TGTGCCAGCAGCCCCCGCCCCCAGGGGACAGGATCACCCCTCCACTTT. Translated, it gives CASSPRPQGTGSPLHF.

There are a few counts of this clone. The chain has TRBV2 and TRBJ1-5, with TRBD1 identical over 12 bases. The CDR3 contains 17 residues. V gave up 5 bases and J gave up 1 base; unmatched junction bases: 6. Germline-derived CDR1 and CDR2 are SNHLY and FYNNEI. DNA of the CDR3: TGTGCCAGCAGTTCCCCGGGACAGGGGGCAAGCAATCAGCCCCAGCATTTT. It encodes CASSSPGQGASNQPQHF. Full variable domain (remainder filled in from reference TRBV2 and TRBJ1-5): EPEVTQTPSHQVTQMGQEVILRCVPISNHLYFYWYRQILGQKVEFLVSFYNNEISEKSEIFDDQFSVERPDGSNFTLKIRSTKLEDSAMYFCASSSPGQGASNQPQHFGDGTRLSIL.

V usage is TRBV5-1 and J usage is TRBJ1-1, with TRBD1 matching 8 bases. The V gene end was trimmed by 8 bases and the J gene end by 0 bases; junction bases not matched to a gene: 6. The CDR3 covers 14 residues. Germline CDR1 and CDR2: SGHRS and YFSETQ. This CDR3 reads CASSGQGMNTEAFF. In nucleotides, the CDR3 is TGCGCCAGTTCCGGACAGGGCATGAACACTGAAGCTTTCTTT. The full variable domain, with the rest looked up from reference TRBV5-1 and TRBJ1-1, is KAGVTQTPRYLIKTRGQQVTLSCSPISGHRSVSWYQQTPGQGLQFLFEYFSETQRNKGNFPGRFSGRQFSNSRSEMNVSTLELGDSALYLCASSGQGMNTEAFFGQGTRLTVV.

The chain recombines TRBV27 with TRBJ1-5; the D is unclear. CDR3 length equals 15 residues. Germline V gene lookup returns CDR1 MNHEY and CDR2 SMNVEV (reference sequence). Trimming took 2 bases from V and 6 from J, leaving 14 bases between them. The CDR3 here is CASSLGVGVGQPQHF. CDR3 DNA: TGTGCCAGCAGTTTAGGGGTAGGCGTCGGTCAGCCCCAGCATTTT.

This clone was seen once. The chain links TRBV6-1 to TRBJ1-1; D remains ambiguous. The CDR3 has 16 amino acids. Germline loops: CDR1 MNHNS, CDR2 SASEGT. The V end lost 3 bases, the J end lost 5 bases, and 19 bases lay between the germline ends. Written as DNA, the CDR3 is TGTGCCAGCAGTGACCCCCCCCCAGGCCAAGGGACTGAAGCTTTCTTT. Translating gives CASSDPPPGQGTEAFF.

This clone turned up a few times. V and J are TRBV19 and TRBJ2-3; D not certain. Germline assignment: CDR1 LNHDA and CDR2 SQIVND (reference sequence). The CDR3 sequence is 11 residues long. V was shortened by 5 bases and J by 6 bases, with 6 bases between the two germline ends. CDR3 DNA: TGTGCCAGTAGTTACTCGGATACGCAGTATTTT. It codes for CASSYSDTQYF.

This chain connects TRBV27 to TRBJ1-1; the D gene is possibly TRBD1 (6 bases). V lost 5 bases, J lost 0 bases, and 10 bases lay in between. Germline CDR1 is MNHEY and CDR2 is SMNVEV (reference sequence). The CDR3 contains 14 residues. The CDR3, as DNA: TGTGCCAGCAGTATGGACAGAATGAACACTGAAGCTTTCTTT. It is translated as CASSMDRMNTEAFF.

This chain uses TRBV7-3 with TRBJ2-1; D call uncertain. In germline, CDR1 is SGHTA, CDR2 FQGTGA. The CDR3 spans 11 residues. Trimming pared 3 bases from V and 5 bases from J, leaving 2 bases between. For the CDR3, the DNA is TGTGCCAGCAGCTTGAACAATGAGCAGTTCTTC. Its translation: CASSLNNEQFF. Variable domain in full (rest from reference TRBV7-3 and TRBJ2-1): GAGVSQTPSNKVTEKGKYVELRCDPISGHTALYWYRQSLGQGPEFLIYFQGTGAADDSGLPNDRFFAVRPEGSVSTLKIQRTERGDSAVYLCASSLNNEQFFGPGTRLTVL.

The chain is built from TRBV9 and TRBJ1-6; D is undetermined. The ends were cut back, 0 bases at V and 6 bases at J, with 7 bases in the middle. The CDR3 contains 14 residues. Germline V gene sequence: CDR1 SGDLS, CDR2 YYNGEE. CDR3 bases: TGTGCCAGCAGCGTAGATCCTTCTAATTCACCCCTCCACTTT. Translated: CASSVDPSNSPLHF. The whole variable domain, remainder taken from reference TRBV9 and TRBJ1-6, is DSGVTQTPKHLITATGQRVTLRCSPRSGDLSVYWYQQSLDQGLQFLIQYYNGEERAKGNILERFSAQQFPDLHSELNLSSLELGDSALYFCASSVDPSNSPLHFGNGTRLTVT.

This chain connects TRBV24-1 to TRBJ2-3; 11 positions match TRBD1. The CDR3 loop spans 13 amino acids. The V segment lost 9 bases and the J segment 4 bases; nucleotides outside the gene matches: 2. CDR1 and CDR2 from the germline V gene are KGHDR and SFDVKD. The CDR3 reads CATGGQGADTQYF. In DNA, the CDR3 is TGTGCCACCGGGGGACAGGGGGCAGATACGCAGTATTTT.

The chain uses TRBV28 and TRBJ1-2; D unresolved. The CDR3 is made up of 13 amino acids. CDR1 and CDR2 (germline): MDHEN, SYDVKM. The V and J ends lost 3 bases and 5 bases respectively, with 10 bases between them. The CDR3 reads CASSFLRGYGYTF. The CDR3, as DNA: TGTGCCAGCAGTTTTTTGCGCGGTTATGGCTACACCTTC.

V gene TRBV18 combines with J gene TRBJ2-3; 12 bases are a match to TRBD2. This CDR3 region has 16 residues. Germline lookup yields CDR1 KGHSH and CDR2 LQKENI. V lost 3 bases, J lost 4 bases, and 5 bases stayed unmatched. The CDR3 nucleotides read TGTGCCAGCTCACCGACTAGCGGGAGAGTGCCAGATACGCAGTATTTT. Translated, it gives CASSPTSGRVPDTQYF.

The chain joins TRBV4-1 to TRBJ2-3; 9 nucleotides match TRBD1. Germline trimming cut 0 bases from V and 2 bases from J; bases unmatched to any gene: 12. CDR1 is MGHRA and CDR2 is YSYEKL in the germline V gene. The CDR3 loop spans 19 amino acids. The CDR3 nucleotides are TGCGCCAGCAGCCAAGACGCCCCGGGTGGACAGGGGTTCACAGATACGCAGTATTTT. Its translation is CASSQDAPGGQGFTDTQYF.

This clone has only one observation. The chain employs TRBV7-9 and TRBJ2-1, with 13 bases fitting TRBD2. Germline assignment: CDR1 SEHNR and CDR2 FQNEAQ (reference sequence). With V trimmed by 5 bases and J by 9 bases, 7 bases remained unmatched. The CDR3 length is 15 residues. The CDR3 DNA reads TGTGCCAGCAGCCTCCGGACTAGCGGGAGTCCTGAGCAGTTCTTC. This gives the protein CASSLRTSGSPEQFF.

DNA for the CDR3: TGCAGTGCTAGTAGGGGGATGAGCGACAATGAGCAGTTCTTC. It is translated as CSASRGMSDNEQFF. This chain links TRBV20-1 with TRBJ2-1; D may be TRBD1 (6 bases). Germline V gene data show CDR1 as DFQATT and CDR2 as SNEGSKA (reference sequence). The CDR3 runs 14 residues. V lost 3 bases to trimming and J lost 5 bases, with 14 bases between them.

This clone was counted between two and nine times. The V and J genes are TRBV12-3 or TRBV12-4 and TRBJ1-5; D is undetermined. The CDR3 has 13 residues. Trimming took 2 bases from V and 3 from J, leaving 5 bases between them. CDR3 in amino acids: CASSLRNNQPQHF. The CDR3 DNA is TGTGCCAGCAGTTTACGGAACAATCAGCCCCAGCATTTT.

This rearrangement joins TRBV19 to TRBJ1-5; D possibly corresponds to TRBD1 (5 bases). Trimming removed 4 bases at V and 0 bases at J, with 13 bases between. The V gene's germline CDR1 is LNHDA and CDR2 SQIVND (reference sequence). The CDR3 is 16 residues long. The CDR3 loop is CASSSSRGSSNQPQHF. For the CDR3, the DNA is TGTGCCAGTAGTAGCTCGCGGGGGTCTAGCAATCAGCCCCAGCATTTT.

The CDR3: CASSRDGCGNEKLFF. CDR3 nucleotide sequence: TGCGCCAGCAGTCGCGATGGGTGTGGTAATGAAAAACTGTTTTTT. This chain links TRBV23-1 with TRBJ1-4; D ambiguous. TRBV23-1 is marked as an open reading frame, function uncertain. This CDR3 spans 15 amino acids. V was pared by 4 bases and J by 4 bases, with 13 bases between.

CDR3 region: CAWSAHVRGGLYEQYF. DNA for the CDR3: TGTGCCTGGAGCGCACACGTCCGGGGGGGCCTTTACGAGCAGTACTTC. This chain uses TRBV30 with TRBJ2-7, with 8 nucleotides matching TRBD2. Germline loops: CDR1 GTSNPN, CDR2 SVGIG (reference sequence). The CDR3 length is 16 residues. J lost 4 bases, V lost 3 bases, and 14 bases had no gene match. Full variable domain (rest looked up from reference TRBV30 and TRBJ2-7): SQTIHQWPATLVQPVGSPLSLECTVEGTSNPNLYWYRQAAGRGLQLLFYSVGIGQISSEVPQNLSASRPQDRQFILSSKKLLLSDSGFYLCAWSAHVRGGLYEQYFGPGTRLTVT.

This chain connects TRBV28 to TRBJ2-1; D is perhaps TRBD1 (6 bases). V was shortened by 7 bases and J by 2 bases, with 24 bases between the two germline ends. Germline lookup yields CDR1 MDHEN and CDR2 SYDVKM. CDR3 length equals 18 residues. The CDR3 loop is CASNPRTGLSVTYNEQFF. The CDR3 nucleotides are TGTGCCAGCAATCCACGTACAGGGTTGAGCGTTACCTACAATGAGCAGTTCTTC.

The chain recombines TRBV4-1 with TRBJ1-2, with D tentatively TRBD1 (6 bases). CDR1 is MGHRA and CDR2 is YSYEKL in the germline V gene. CDR3 length: 15 residues. Trimming shortened V by 0 bases and J by 2 bases, and 10 bases separated the two germline ends. The CDR3 spells CASSQDIQGNYGYTF. CDR3 in DNA: TGCGCCAGCAGCCAAGATATCCAGGGGAACTATGGCTACACCTTC.

The chain joins TRBV6-5 to TRBJ1-3, with D possibly matching TRBD1 (5 bases). Germline assignment: CDR1 MNHEY and CDR2 SVGAGI. The CDR3 is 16 amino acids. V lost 2 bases, J lost 0 bases, and 11 bases lay in between. CDR3 DNA: TGTGCCAGCAGTTACGACAGCCGGAACTCTGGAAACACCATATATTTT. Protein sequence: CASSYDSRNSGNTIYF.

This chain uses TRBV28 with TRBJ1-1; no definite D call. The length of the CDR3 is 15 residues. V lost 3 bases to trimming and J lost 1 base, with 12 bases between them. The germline CDR1 and CDR2 sequences are MDHEN and SYDVKM. CDR3 in DNA: TGTGCCAGCAGTTTTCCCGGACTCTCGAACACTGAAGCTTTCTTT. Protein sequence: CASSFPGLSNTEAFF.

The genes are TRBV28 and TRBJ1-4; a possible D gene is TRBD1 (6 bases). The CDR3 runs to 16 residues. Germline lookup yields CDR1 MDHEN and CDR2 SYDVKM. V dropped 5 bases and J dropped 3 bases, with 16 bases sitting between them. CDR3 bases: TGTGCCAGCAGTCCTCTTAGTTGGACAGCTAATGAAAAACTGTTTTTT. Encoded protein: CASSPLSWTANEKLFF.

This chain uses TRBV5-4 with TRBJ2-1; maybe TRBD1 (6 bases). This CDR3 is built from 13 residues. Germline-derived CDR1 and CDR2 are SGHNT and YYREEE (reference sequence). V gave up 3 bases and J gave up 7 bases, with 11 bases separating them. This CDR3 is CASSYYQGNEQFF. CDR3 sequence (DNA): TGTGCCAGCAGCTACTACCAGGGGAATGAGCAGTTCTTC.

The V call is TRBV6-2 or TRBV6-3, the J call TRBJ2-1; unclear D gene. The CDR3 is 16 amino acids. With 5 bases removed from V and 1 base from J, the gap between germline ends came to 15 bases. Looked up from germline, CDR1 is MNHEY and CDR2 is SVGEGT. The DNA of the CDR3 is TGTGCCAGCAGTCCCTATGGCGGCGCATCCTACAATGAGCAGTTCTTC. Its protein is CASSPYGGASYNEQFF.